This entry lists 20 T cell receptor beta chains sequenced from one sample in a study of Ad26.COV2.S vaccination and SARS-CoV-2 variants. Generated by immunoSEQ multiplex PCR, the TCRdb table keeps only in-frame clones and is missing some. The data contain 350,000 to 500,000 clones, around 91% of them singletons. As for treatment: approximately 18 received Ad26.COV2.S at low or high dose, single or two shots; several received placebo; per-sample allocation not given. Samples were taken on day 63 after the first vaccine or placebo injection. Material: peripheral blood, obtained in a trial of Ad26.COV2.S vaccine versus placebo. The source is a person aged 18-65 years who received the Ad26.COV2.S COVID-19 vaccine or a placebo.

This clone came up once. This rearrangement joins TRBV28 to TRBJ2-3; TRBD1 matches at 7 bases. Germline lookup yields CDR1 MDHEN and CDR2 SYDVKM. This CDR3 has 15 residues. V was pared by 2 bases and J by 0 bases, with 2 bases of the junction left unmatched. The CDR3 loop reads CASSLGTASTDTQYF. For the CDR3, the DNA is TGTGCCAGCAGTTTAGGGACAGCAAGCACAGATACGCAGTATTTT.

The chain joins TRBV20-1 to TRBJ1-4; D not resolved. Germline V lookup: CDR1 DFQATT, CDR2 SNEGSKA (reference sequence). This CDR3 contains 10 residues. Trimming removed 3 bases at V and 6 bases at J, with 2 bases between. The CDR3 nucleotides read TGCAGTGCTAGTGATGAAAAACTGTTTTTT. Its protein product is CSASDEKLFF.

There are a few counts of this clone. CDR3 sequence: CASSRQGNTEAFF. DNA for the CDR3: TGTGCCAGCAGTCGACAGGGGAACACTGAAGCTTTCTTT. The chain links TRBV7-9 to TRBJ1-1; TRBD1 aligns across 7 bases. The CDR3 covers 13 residues. CDR1 and CDR2 (germline): SEHNR, FQNEAQ (reference sequence). Losses at the gene ends were 6 bases for V and 1 base for J; bases not matched to a gene: 2. The entire variable domain, with the rest obtained from reference TRBV7-9 and TRBJ1-1, is as follows: DTGVSQNPRHKITKRGQNVTFRCDPISEHNRLYWYRQTLGQGPEFLTYFQNEAQLEKSRLLSDRFSAERPKGSFSTLEIQRTEQGDSAMYLCASSRQGNTEAFFGQGTRLTVV.

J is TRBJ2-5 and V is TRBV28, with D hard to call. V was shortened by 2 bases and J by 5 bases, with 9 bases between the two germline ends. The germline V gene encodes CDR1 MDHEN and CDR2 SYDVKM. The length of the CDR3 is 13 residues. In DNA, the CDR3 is TGTGCCAGCAGTTTAAGCTTTACGGAGACCCAGTACTTC. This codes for CASSLSFTETQYF.

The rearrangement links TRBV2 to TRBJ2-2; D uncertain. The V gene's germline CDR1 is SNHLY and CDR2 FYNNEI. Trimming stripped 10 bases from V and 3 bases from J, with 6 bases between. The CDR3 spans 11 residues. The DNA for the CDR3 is TGTGCCACTCGCGACACCGGGGAGCTGTTTTTT. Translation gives CATRDTGELFF.

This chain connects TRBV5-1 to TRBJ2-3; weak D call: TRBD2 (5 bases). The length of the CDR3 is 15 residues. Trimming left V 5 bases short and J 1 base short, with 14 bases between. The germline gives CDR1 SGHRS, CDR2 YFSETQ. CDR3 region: CASRDRGTRTDTQYF. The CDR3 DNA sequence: TGCGCCAGCAGGGACCGGGGAACGCGCACAGATACGCAGTATTTT.

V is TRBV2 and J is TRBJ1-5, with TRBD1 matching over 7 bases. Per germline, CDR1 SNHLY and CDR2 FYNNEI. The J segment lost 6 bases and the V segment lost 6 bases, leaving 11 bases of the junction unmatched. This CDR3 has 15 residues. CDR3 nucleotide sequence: TGTGCCAGCAGACTACGACAGGGTAGTAGTCAGCCCCAGCATTTT. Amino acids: CASRLRQGSSQPQHF.

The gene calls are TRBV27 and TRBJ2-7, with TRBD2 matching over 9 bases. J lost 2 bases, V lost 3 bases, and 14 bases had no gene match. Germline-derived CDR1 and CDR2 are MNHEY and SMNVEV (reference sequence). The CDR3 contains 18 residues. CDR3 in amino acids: CASSFAPGTSSTAYEQYF. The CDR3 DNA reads TGTGCCAGCAGTTTCGCCCCCGGGACTAGCTCCACGGCCTACGAGCAGTACTTC.

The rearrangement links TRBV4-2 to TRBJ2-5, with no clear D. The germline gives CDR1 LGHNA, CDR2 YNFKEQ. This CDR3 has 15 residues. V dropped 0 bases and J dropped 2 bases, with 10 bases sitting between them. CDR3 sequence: CASSQDTGLQETQYF. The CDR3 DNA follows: TGTGCCAGCAGCCAAGATACCGGCCTACAAGAGACCCAGTACTTC.

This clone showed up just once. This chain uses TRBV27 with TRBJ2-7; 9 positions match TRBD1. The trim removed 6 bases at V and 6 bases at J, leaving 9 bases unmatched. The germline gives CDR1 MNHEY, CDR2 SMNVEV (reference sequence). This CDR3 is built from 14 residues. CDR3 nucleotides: TGTGCCAGCAGCCCCGGGACAGGGAACGGCGAGCAGTACTTC. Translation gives CASSPGTGNGEQYF.

CDR3 region: CASSLSRGHEQYF. CDR3 DNA: TGTGCCAGCAGTTTATCCAGGGGCCACGAGCAGTACTTC. The V call is TRBV27, the J call TRBJ2-7; D perhaps matches TRBD1 (6 bases). Per the germline V gene, CDR1 is MNHEY and CDR2 is SMNVEV (reference sequence). The CDR3 runs to 13 residues. The V end lost 0 bases, the J end lost 5 bases, and 8 bases lay between the germline ends.

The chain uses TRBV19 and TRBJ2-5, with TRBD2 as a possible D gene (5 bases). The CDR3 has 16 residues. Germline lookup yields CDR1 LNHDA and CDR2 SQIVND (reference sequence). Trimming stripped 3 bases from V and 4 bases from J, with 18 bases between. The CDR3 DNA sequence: TGTGCCAGTAGTATTTTTTGGGAGACTGTCCTAGAGACCCAGTACTTC. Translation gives CASSIFWETVLETQYF.

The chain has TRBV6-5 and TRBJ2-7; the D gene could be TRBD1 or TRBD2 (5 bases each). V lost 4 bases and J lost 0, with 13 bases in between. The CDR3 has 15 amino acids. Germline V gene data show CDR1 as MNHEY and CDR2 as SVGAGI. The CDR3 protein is CASSSGTASSYEQYF. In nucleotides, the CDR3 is TGTGCCAGCAGTTCCGGGACCGCGAGCTCCTACGAGCAGTACTTC.

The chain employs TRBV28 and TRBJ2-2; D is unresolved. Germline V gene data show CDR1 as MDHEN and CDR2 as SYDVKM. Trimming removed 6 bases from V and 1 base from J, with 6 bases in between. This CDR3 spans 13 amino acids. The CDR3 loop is CASRTENTGELFF. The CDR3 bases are TGTGCCAGCAGAACAGAGAACACCGGGGAGCTGTTTTTT.

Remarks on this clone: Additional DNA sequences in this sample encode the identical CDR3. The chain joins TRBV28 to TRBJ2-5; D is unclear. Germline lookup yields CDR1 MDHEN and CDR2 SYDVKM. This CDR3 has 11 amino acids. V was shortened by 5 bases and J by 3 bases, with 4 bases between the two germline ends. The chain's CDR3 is CASSLEETQYF. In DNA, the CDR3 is TGTGCCAGCAGTCTAGAAGAGACCCAGTACTTC.

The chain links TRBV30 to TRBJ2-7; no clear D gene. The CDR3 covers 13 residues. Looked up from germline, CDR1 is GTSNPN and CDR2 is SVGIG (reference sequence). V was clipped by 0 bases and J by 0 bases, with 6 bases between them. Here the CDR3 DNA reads TGTGCCTGGAGTGTGGGCACCTCCTACGAGCAGTACTTC. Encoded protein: CAWSVGTSYEQYF.

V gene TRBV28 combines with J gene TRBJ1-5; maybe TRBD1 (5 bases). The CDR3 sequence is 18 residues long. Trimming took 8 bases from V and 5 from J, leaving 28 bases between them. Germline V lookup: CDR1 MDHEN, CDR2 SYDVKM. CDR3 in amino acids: CASRNRDLGRVSDQPQHF. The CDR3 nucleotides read TGTGCCAGCCGAAACCGGGACCTAGGACGGGTCTCAGATCAGCCCCAGCATTTT.

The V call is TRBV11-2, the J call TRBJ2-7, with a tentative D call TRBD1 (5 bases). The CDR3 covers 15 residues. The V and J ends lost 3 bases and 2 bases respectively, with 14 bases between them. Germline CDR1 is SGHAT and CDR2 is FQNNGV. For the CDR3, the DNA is TGTGCCAGCAGCTTTATTAGGGGCAGTCCCTACGAGCAGTACTTC. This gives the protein CASSFIRGSPYEQYF.

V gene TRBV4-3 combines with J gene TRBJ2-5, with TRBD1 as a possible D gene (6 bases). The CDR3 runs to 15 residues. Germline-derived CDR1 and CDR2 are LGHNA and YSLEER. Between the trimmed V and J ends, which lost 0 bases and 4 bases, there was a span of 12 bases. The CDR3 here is CASSQEGRGSETQYF. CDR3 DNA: TGCGCCAGCAGCCAAGAGGGCAGGGGCTCAGAGACCCAGTACTTC.

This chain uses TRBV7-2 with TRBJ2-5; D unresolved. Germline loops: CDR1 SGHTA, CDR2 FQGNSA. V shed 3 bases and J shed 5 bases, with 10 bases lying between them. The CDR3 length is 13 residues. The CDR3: CASSLTGPETQYF. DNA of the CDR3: TGTGCCAGCAGCTTGACCGGGCCGGAGACCCAGTACTTC.